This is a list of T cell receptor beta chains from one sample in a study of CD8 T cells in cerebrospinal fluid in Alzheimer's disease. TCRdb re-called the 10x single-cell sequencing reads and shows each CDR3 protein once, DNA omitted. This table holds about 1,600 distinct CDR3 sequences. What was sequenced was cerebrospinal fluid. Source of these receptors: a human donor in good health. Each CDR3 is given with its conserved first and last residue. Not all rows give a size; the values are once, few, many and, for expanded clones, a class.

CDR3aa: CASKLRGEGQPQHF
j_gene: TRBJ1-5
abundance: NA
v_gene: TRBV6-2/TRBV6-3

CDR3aa: CASSIPSGGSIMRETQYF
j_gene: TRBJ2-5
abundance: NA
v_gene: TRBV19

CDR3aa: CASSSGLTEQFF
j_gene: TRBJ2-1
abundance: large
v_gene: TRBV11-2

CDR3aa: CASSADRMGEAFF
j_gene: TRBJ1-1
abundance: medium-sized
v_gene: TRBV5-6

CDR3aa: CASSQENGLAKNIQYF
j_gene: TRBJ2-4
abundance: medium-sized
v_gene: TRBV4-1

CDR3aa: CASSASGGAGDTQYF
j_gene: TRBJ2-3
abundance: NA
v_gene: TRBV25-1

CDR3aa: CAWGGISLDTQYF
j_gene: TRBJ2-3
abundance: medium-sized
v_gene: TRBV30

CDR3aa: CSVGPDNYGYTF
j_gene: TRBJ1-2
abundance: large
v_gene: TRBV29-1

CDR3aa: CATHGGPDPSNEQFF
j_gene: TRBJ2-1
abundance: medium-sized
v_gene: TRBV7-9

CDR3aa: CASSLSQRMDYGYTF
j_gene: TRBJ1-2
abundance: medium-sized
v_gene: TRBV4-3

CDR3aa: CASSLAASGGSTDTQYF
j_gene: TRBJ2-3
abundance: medium-sized
v_gene: TRBV5-1

CDR3aa: CASSRSRTSGSYEQYF
j_gene: TRBJ2-7
abundance: NA
v_gene: TRBV18

CDR3aa: CSVAGMGIYYEQYF
j_gene: TRBJ2-7
abundance: medium-sized
v_gene: TRBV29-1

CDR3aa: CASSFHLGRTEAFF
j_gene: TRBJ1-1
abundance: medium-sized
v_gene: TRBV6-5

CDR3aa: CASSPLRGDGEQYF
j_gene: TRBJ2-7
abundance: NA
v_gene: TRBV28

CDR3aa: CASSLGQGANYEQYF
j_gene: TRBJ2-7
abundance: medium-sized
v_gene: TRBV18

CDR3aa: CASSYSSGVYNEQFF
j_gene: TRBJ2-1
abundance: medium-sized
v_gene: TRBV6-5

CDR3aa: CASSSKWTDFLQPQHF
j_gene: TRBJ1-5
abundance: medium-sized
v_gene: TRBV6-5

CDR3aa: CASSRGENTEAFF
j_gene: TRBJ1-1
abundance: medium-sized
v_gene: TRBV12-3/TRBV12-4

CDR3aa: CASSQVPHEQYF
j_gene: TRBJ2-7
abundance: medium-sized
v_gene: TRBV3-1

CDR3aa: CATSSPQTGENGYTF
j_gene: TRBJ1-2
abundance: medium-sized
v_gene: TRBV15

CDR3aa: CASSLRGTGGGQPQHF
j_gene: TRBJ1-5
abundance: medium-sized
v_gene: TRBV28

CDR3aa: CASSPPPHGTDTQYF
j_gene: TRBJ2-3
abundance: NA
v_gene: TRBV27

CDR3aa: CASSSTSGGYEQYF
j_gene: TRBJ2-7
abundance: medium-sized
v_gene: TRBV4-2

CDR3aa: CASSDDWDYGYTF
j_gene: TRBJ1-2
abundance: NA
v_gene: TRBV5-7

CDR3aa: CASSLKQGTLVTEAFF
j_gene: TRBJ1-1
abundance: medium-sized
v_gene: TRBV12-3/TRBV12-4

CDR3aa: CASSQERLVYETQYF
j_gene: TRBJ2-5
abundance: medium-sized
v_gene: TRBV4-3

CDR3aa: CAWRQQGGYTEAFF
j_gene: TRBJ1-1
abundance: medium-sized
v_gene: TRBV30

CDR3aa: CASSQDQGTYNEQFF
j_gene: TRBJ2-1
abundance: medium-sized
v_gene: TRBV3-1

CDR3aa: CASSRRPTDTQYF
j_gene: TRBJ2-3
abundance: medium-sized
v_gene: TRBV19

CDR3aa: CASSLLHTQYF
j_gene: TRBJ2-3
abundance: medium-sized
v_gene: TRBV11-1

CDR3aa: CSASGQGSESRVNGYTF
j_gene: TRBJ1-2
abundance: NA
v_gene: TRBV20-1

CDR3aa: CASSLGQFYEQYF
j_gene: TRBJ2-7
abundance: NA
v_gene: TRBV7-2

CDR3aa: CASSFSSGGNTGELFF
j_gene: TRBJ2-2
abundance: medium-sized
v_gene: TRBV5-1

CDR3aa: CASSPSSGRGSLGQFF
j_gene: TRBJ2-1
abundance: NA
v_gene: TRBV4-3

CDR3aa: CSARSPGQGYSPLHF
j_gene: TRBJ1-6
abundance: medium-sized
v_gene: TRBV20-1

CDR3aa: CATSDFASGRAPYNEQFF
j_gene: TRBJ2-1
abundance: medium-sized
v_gene: TRBV24-1

CDR3aa: CASSYTSETQYF
j_gene: TRBJ2-5
abundance: medium-sized
v_gene: TRBV6-2/TRBV6-3

CDR3aa: CASSLFASGRRNEQFF
j_gene: TRBJ2-1
abundance: NA
v_gene: TRBV27

CDR3aa: CASSVREENTGELFF
j_gene: TRBJ2-2
abundance: large
v_gene: TRBV9